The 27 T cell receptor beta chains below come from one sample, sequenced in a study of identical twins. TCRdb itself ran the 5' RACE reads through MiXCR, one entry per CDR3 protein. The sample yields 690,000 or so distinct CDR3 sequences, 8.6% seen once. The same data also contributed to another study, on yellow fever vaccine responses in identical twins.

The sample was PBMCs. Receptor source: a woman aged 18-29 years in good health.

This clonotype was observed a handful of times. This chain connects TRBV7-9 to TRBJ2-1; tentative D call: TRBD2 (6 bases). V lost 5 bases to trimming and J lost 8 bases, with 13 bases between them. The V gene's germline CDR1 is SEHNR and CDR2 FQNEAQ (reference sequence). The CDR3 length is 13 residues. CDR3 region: CASSATRRDEQFF. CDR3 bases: TGTGCCAGCAGCGCCACTCGGAGGGATGAGCAGTTCTTC.

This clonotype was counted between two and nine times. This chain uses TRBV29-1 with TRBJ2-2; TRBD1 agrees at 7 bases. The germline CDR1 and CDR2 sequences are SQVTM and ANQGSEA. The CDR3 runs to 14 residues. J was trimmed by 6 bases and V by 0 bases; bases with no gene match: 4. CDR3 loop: CSVEDPQGAGELFF. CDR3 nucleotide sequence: TGCAGCGTTGAAGATCCCCAGGGGGCCGGGGAGCTGTTTTTT.

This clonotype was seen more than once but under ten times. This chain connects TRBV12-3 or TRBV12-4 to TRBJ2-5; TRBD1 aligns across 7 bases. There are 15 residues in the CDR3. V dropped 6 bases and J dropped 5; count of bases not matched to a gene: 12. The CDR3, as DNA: TGTGCCAGCAGCCCCTCGACAGGGTTGGCGGAGACCCAGTACTTC. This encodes CASSPSTGLAETQYF.

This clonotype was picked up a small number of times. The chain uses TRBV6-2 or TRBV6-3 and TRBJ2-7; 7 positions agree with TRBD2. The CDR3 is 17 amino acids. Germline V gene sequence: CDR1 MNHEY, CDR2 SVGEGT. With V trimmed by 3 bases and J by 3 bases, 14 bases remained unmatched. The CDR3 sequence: CASSYAATKRDYYEQYF. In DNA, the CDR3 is TGTGCCAGCAGTTATGCAGCCACCAAGCGGGATTACTACGAGCAGTACTTC.

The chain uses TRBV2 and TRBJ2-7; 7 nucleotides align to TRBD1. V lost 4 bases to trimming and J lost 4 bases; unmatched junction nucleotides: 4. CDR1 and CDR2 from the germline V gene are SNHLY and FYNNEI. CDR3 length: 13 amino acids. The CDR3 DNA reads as TGTGCCAGCAGTGGACAGGGACGGTACGAGCAGTACTTC. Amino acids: CASSGQGRYEQYF.

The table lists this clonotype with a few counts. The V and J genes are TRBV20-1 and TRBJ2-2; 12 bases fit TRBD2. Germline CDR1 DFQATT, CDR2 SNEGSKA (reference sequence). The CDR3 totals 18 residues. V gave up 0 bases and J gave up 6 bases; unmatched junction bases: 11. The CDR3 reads CSARDFVRLAGESGELFF. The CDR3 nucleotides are TGCAGTGCTAGAGATTTTGTCAGACTAGCGGGAGAGTCCGGGGAGCTGTTTTTT.

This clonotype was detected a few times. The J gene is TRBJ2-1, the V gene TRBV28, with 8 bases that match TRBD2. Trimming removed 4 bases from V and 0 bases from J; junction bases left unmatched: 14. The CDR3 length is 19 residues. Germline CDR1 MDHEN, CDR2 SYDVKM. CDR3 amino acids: CASSSPTVRGGGSYNEQFF. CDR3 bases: TGTGCCAGCAGTTCCCCAACGGTCCGGGGGGGGGGCTCCTACAATGAGCAGTTCTTC. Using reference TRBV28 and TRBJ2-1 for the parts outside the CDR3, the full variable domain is DVKVTQSSRYLVKRTGEKVFLECVQDMDHENMFWYRQDPGLGLRLIYFSYDVKMKEKGDIPEGYSVSREKKERFSLILESASTNQTSMYLCASSSPTVRGGGSYNEQFFGPGTRLTVL.

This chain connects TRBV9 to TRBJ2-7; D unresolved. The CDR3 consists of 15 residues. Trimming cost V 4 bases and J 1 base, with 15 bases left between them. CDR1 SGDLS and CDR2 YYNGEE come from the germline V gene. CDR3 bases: TGTGCCAGCAGCCCCCAGGCCGCCAATTCCTACGAGCAGTACTTC. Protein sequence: CASSPQAANSYEQYF.

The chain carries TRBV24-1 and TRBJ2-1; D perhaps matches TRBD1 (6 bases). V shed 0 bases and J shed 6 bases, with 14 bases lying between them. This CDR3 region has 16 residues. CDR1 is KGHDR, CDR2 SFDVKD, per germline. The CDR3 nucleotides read TGTGCCACCAGTGATTTGCATCGACAAGGGGGCAATGAGCAGTTCTTC. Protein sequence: CATSDLHRQGGNEQFF.

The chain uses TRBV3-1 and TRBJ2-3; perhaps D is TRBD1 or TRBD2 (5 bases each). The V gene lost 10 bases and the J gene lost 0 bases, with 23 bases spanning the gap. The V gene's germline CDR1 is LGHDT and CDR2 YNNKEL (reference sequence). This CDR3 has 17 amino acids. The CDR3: CATTQARDRQSTDTQYF. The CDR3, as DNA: TGTGCCACCACCCAAGCCAGGGACCGCCAAAGCACAGATACGCAGTATTTT.

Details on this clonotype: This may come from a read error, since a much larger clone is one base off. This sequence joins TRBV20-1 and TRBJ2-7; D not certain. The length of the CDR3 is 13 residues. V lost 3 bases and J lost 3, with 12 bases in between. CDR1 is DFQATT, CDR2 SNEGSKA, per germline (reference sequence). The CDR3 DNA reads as TGCAGTGCTAGCGCAGGTAACCACTACGAGCAGTACTTC. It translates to CSASAGNHYEQYF.

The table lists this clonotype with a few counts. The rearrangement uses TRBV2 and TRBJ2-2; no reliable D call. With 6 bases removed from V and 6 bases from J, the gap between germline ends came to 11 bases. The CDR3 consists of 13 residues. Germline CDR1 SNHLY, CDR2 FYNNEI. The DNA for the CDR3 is TGTGCCAGCAGCCAAACCCCCCCCGGGGAGCTGTTTTTT. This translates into CASSQTPPGELFF.

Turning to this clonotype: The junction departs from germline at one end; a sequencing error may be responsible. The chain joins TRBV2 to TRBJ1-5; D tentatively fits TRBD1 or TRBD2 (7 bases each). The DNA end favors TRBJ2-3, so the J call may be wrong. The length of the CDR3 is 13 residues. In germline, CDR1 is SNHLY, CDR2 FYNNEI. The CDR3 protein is CAGRGGTNQPQYF. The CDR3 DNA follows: TGTGCCGGCAGGGGGGGGACCAATCAGCCCCAGTATTTT.

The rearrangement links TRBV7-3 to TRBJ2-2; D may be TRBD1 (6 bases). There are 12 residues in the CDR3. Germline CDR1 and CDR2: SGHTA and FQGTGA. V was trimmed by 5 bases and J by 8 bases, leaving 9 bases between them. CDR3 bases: TGTGCCAGCAGCCTCCAGGGGGGGGAGCTGTTTTTT. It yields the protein CASSLQGGELFF.

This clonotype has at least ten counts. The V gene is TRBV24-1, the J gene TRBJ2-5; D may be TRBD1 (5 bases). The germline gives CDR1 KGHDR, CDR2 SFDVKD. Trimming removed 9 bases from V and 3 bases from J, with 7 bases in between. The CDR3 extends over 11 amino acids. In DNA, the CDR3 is TGTGCCACCGGGGCCAAAGAGACCCAGTACTTC. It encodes CATGAKETQYF.

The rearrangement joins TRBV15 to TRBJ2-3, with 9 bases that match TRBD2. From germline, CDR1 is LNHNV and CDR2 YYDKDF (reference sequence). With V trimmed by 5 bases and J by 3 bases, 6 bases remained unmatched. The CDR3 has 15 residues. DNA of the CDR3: TGTGCCACCAGCCGACCTAGCGGGGCAACAGATACGCAGTATTTT. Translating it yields CATSRPSGATDTQYF. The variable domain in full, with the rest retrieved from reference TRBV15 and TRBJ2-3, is DAMVIQNPRYQVTQFGKPVTLSCSQTLNHNVMYWYQQKSSQAPKLLFHYYDKDFNNEADTPDNFQSRRPNTSFCFLDIRSPGLGDTAMYLCATSRPSGATDTQYFGPGTRLTVL.

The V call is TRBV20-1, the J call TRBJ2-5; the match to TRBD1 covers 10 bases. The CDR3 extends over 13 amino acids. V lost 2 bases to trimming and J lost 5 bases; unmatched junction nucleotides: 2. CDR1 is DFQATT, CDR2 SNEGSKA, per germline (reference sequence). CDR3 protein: CSARWTGGETQYF. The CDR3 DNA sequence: TGCAGTGCTAGATGGACAGGGGGGGAGACCCAGTACTTC.

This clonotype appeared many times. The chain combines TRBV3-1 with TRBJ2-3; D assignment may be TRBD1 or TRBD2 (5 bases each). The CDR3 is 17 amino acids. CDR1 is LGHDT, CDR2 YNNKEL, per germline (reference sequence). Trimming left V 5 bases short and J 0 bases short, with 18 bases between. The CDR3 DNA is TGTGCCAGCAGCGATTATACCAGGGAGACTAGCACAGATACGCAGTATTTT. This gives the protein CASSDYTRETSTDTQYF.

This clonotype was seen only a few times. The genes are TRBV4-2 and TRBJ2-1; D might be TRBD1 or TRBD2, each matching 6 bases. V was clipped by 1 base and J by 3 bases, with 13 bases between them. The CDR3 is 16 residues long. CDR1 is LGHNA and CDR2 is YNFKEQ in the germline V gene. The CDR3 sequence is CASSQGQAGNYNEQFF. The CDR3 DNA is TGTGCCAGCAGCCAAGGACAGGCGGGAAACTACAATGAGCAGTTCTTC.

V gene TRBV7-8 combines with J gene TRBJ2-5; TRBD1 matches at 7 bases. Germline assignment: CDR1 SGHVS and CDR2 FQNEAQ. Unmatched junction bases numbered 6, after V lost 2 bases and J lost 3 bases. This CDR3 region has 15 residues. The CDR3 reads CASSLPPGTEETQYF. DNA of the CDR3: TGTGCCAGCAGCTTACCTCCTGGGACAGAAGAGACCCAGTACTTC.

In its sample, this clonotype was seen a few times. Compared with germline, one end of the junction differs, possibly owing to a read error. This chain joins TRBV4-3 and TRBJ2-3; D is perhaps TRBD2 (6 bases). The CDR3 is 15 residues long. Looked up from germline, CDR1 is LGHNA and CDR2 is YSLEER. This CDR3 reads CASSQGTAGWDTQYF. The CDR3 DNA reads TGCGCCAGCAGTCAAGGGACGGCGGGGTGGGATACGCAGTATTTT.

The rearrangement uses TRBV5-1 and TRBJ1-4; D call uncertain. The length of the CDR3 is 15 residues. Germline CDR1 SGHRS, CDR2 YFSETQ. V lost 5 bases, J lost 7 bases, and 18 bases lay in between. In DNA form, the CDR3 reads TGCGCCAGCAGTTCGGAAGGGTCTTTCGGTGAAAAACTGTTTTTT. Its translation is CASSSEGSFGEKLFF.

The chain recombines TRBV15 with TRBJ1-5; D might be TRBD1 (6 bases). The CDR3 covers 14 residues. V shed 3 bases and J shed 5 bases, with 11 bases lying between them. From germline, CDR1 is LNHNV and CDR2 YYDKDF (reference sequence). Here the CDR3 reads CATSSRGGDQPQHF. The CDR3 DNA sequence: TGTGCCACCAGCAGCAGGGGAGGGGATCAGCCCCAGCATTTT.

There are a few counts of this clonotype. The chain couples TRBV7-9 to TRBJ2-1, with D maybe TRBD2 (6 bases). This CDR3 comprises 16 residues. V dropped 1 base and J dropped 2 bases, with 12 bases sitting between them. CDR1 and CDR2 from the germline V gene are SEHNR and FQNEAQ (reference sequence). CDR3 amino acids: CASSLGPERAYNEQFF. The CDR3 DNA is TGTGCCAGCAGCTTAGGACCCGAGCGGGCCTACAATGAGCAGTTCTTC. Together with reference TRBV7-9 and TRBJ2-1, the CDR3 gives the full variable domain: DTGVSQNPRHKITKRGQNVTFRCDPISEHNRLYWYRQTLGQGPEFLTYFQNEAQLEKSRLLSDRFSAERPKGSFSTLEIQRTEQGDSAMYLCASSLGPERAYNEQFFGPGTRLTVL.

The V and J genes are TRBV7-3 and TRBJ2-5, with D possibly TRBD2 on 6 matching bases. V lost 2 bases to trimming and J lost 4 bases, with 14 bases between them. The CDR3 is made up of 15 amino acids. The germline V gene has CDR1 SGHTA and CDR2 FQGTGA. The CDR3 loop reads CASSLGRGSGETQYF. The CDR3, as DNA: TGTGCCAGCAGCTTAGGCCGGGGGTCGGGAGAGACCCAGTACTTC.

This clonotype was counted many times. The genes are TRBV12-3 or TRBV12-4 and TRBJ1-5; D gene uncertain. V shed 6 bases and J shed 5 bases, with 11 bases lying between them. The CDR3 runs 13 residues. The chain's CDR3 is CASSGSGDQPQHF. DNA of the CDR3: TGTGCCAGCAGCGGGTCCGGTGATCAGCCCCAGCATTTT.

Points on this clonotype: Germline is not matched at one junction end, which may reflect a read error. The CDR3 bases are TGTGCTAGCAGCCGAGGGACTAGTAACAATGAGCAGTTCTTC. This gives the protein CASSRGTSNNEQFF. This chain joins TRBV7-7 and TRBJ2-1; 8 nucleotides match TRBD2. Germline V lookup: CDR1 SSHAT, CDR2 FNYEAQ (reference sequence). This CDR3 contains 14 residues.